This paragraph covers one TCR beta chain sequence. Its target is unknown. Time point specified: cycle 4 day 1 (C4D1), after five to seven weeks of nivolumab. Every patient was affected by relapse after autologous stem cell transplantation, while exposure to brentuximab vedotin was not uniform. Patients reached a best response of complete response, partial response or progressive disease. The data originate from a study of PD-1 blockade in classical Hodgkin lymphoma. Study-level findings and limits: Baseline diversity resembling that of newly diagnosed patients was seen in complete responders.

The repertoire was sequenced with immunoSEQ multiplex PCR; TCRdb's copy has only in-frame clones and lacks some. The data contain about 61,000 clones, 70% to 90% of them singletons. Trimming took off 2 bases at V and 7 bases at J, with 9 bases between the two ends. The germline V gene has CDR1 LNHDA and CDR2 SQIVND (reference sequence). This CDR3 spans 13 amino acids. The TCR sequence derives from a human donor with classical Hodgkin lymphoma. The genes are TRBV19 and TRBJ1-5; no firm D call. The specimen was peripheral blood mononuclear cells (PBMCs), collected before the fourth cycle of nivolumab. The CDR3 bases are TGTGCCAGTAGTATATCCGGGGTACAGCCCCAGCATTTT. Translated: CASSISGVQPQHF.